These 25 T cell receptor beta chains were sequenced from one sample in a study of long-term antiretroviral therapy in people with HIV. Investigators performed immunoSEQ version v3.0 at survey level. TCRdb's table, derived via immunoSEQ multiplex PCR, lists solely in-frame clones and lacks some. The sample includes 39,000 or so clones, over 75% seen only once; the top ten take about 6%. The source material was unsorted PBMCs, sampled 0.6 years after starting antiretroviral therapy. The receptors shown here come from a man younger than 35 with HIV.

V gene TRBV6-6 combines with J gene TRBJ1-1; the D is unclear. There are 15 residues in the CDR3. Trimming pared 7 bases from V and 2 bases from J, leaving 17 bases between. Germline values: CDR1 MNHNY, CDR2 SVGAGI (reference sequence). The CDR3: CASIEEGGSNTEAFF. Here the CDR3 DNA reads TGTGCCAGCATCGAGGAAGGAGGTAGCAACACTGAAGCTTTCTTT.

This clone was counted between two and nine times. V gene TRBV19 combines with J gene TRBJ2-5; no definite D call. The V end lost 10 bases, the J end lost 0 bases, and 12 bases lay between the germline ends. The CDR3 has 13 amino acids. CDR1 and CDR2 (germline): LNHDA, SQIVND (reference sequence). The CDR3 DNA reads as TGTGCCATTCCGACAAGTAACCAAGAGACCCAGTACTTC. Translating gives CAIPTSNQETQYF.

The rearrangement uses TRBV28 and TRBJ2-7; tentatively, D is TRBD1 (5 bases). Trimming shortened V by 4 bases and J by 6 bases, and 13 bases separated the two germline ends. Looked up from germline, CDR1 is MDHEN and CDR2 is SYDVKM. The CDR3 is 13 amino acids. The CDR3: CASSSTDLSEQYF. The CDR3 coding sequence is TGTGCCAGCAGTTCGACAGATTTGAGCGAGCAGTACTTC.

The DNA of the CDR3 is TGTGCCAGCAGCGTAGGGTGGGGGAACTCCTACGAGCAGTACTTC. Protein product: CASSVGWGNSYEQYF. V gene TRBV9 combines with J gene TRBJ2-7; D may be TRBD1 or TRBD2 (5 bases each). The V end lost 0 bases, the J end lost 0 bases, and 10 bases lay between the germline ends. Per the germline V gene, CDR1 is SGDLS and CDR2 is YYNGEE. The CDR3 spans 15 residues.

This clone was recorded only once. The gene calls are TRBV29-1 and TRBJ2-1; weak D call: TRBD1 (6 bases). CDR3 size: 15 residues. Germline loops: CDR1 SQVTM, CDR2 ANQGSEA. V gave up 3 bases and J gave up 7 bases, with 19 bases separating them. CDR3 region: CSVDSTGRGLNEQFF. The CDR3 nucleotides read TGCAGCGTTGATAGCACCGGCAGGGGCTTAAATGAGCAGTTCTTC.

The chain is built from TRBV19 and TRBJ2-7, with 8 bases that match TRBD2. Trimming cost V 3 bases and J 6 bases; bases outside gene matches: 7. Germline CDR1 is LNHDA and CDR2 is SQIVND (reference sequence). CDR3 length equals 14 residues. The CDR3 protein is CASSIAGGSIEQYF. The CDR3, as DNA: TGTGCCAGTAGTATCGCGGGAGGCTCGATCGAGCAGTACTTC. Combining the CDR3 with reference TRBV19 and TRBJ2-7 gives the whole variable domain DGGITQSPKYLFRKEGQNVTLSCEQNLNHDAMYWYRQDPGQGLRLIYYSQIVNDFQKGDIAEGYSVSREKKESFPLTVTSAQKNPTAFYLCASSIAGGSIEQYFGPGTRLTVT.

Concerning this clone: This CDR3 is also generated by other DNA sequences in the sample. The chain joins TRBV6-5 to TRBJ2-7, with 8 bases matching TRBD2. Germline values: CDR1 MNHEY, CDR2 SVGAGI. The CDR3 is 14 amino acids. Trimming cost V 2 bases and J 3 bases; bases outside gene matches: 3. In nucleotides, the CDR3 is TGTGCCAGCAGTTACGGGGCGGGAGGCTACGAGCAGTACTTC. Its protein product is CASSYGAGGYEQYF.

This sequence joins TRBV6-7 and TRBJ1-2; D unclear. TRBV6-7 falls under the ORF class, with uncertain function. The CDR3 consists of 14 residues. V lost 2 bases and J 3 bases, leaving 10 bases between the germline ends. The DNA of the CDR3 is TGTGCCAGCAGTTACAGGGTTTTTCACTATGGCTACACCTTC. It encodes CASSYRVFHYGYTF.

The CDR3 reads CASSQDLPSGSYEQYF. CDR3 nucleotides: TGCGCCAGCAGCCAAGATCTCCCTAGCGGGAGTTACGAGCAGTACTTC. The chain is built from TRBV4-3 and TRBJ2-7; 10 nucleotides match TRBD2. Trimming removed 0 bases from V and 4 bases from J; junction bases left unmatched: 6. CDR1 LGHNA and CDR2 YSLEER come from the germline V gene. CDR3 size: 16 residues.

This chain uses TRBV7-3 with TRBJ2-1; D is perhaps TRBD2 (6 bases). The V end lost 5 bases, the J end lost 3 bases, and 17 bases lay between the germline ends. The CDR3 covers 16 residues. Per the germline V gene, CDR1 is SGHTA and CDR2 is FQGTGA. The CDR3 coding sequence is TGTGCCAGCAGCCCCCTGGGGGGAGCTGTCTACAATGAGCAGTTCTTC. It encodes CASSPLGGAVYNEQFF.

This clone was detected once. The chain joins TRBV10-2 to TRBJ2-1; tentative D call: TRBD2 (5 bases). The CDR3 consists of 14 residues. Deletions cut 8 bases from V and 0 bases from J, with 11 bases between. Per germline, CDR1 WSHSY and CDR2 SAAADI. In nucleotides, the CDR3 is TGCGCCAGCCGGAGAGGGTACTCCTACAATGAGCAGTTCTTC. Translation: CASRRGYSYNEQFF.

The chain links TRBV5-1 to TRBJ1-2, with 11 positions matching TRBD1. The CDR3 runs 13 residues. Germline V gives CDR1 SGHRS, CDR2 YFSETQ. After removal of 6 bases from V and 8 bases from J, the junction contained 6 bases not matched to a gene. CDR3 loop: CASNPDRGLGYTF. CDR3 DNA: TGCGCCAGCAACCCGGACAGGGGGCTAGGCTACACCTTC.

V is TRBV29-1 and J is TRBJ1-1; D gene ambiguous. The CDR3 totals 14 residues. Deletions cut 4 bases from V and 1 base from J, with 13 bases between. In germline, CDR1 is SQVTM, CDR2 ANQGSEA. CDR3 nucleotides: TGCAGCGTTGGGTTTACGGCAGGGAACACTGAAGCTTTCTTT. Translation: CSVGFTAGNTEAFF. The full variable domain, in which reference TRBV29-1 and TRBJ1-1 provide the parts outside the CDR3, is SAVISQKPSRDICQRGTSLTIQCQVDSQVTMMFWYRQQPGQSLTLIATANQGSEATYESGFVIDKFPISRPNLTFSTLTVSNMSPEDSSIYLCSVGFTAGNTEAFFGQGTRLTVV.

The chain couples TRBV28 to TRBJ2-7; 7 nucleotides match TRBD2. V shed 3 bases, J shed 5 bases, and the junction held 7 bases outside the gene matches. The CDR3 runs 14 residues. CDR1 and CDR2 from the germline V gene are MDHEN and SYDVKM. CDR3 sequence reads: CASSFSGILNEQYF. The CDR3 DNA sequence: TGTGCCAGCAGTTTCAGCGGGATTCTTAACGAGCAGTACTTC.

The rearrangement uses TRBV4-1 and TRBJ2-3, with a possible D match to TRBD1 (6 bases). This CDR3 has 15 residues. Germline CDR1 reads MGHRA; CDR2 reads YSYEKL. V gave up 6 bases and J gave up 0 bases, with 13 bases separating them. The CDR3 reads CASSARGVSTDTQYF. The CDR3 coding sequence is TGCGCCAGCAGTGCCAGGGGCGTGAGCACAGATACGCAGTATTTT.

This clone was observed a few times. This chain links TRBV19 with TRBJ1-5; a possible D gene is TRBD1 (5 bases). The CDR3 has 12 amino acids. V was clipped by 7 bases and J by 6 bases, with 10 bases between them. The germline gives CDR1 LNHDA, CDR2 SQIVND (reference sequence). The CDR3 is CASTAGLQPQHF. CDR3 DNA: TGTGCCAGTACCGCGGGGCTTCAGCCCCAGCATTTT.

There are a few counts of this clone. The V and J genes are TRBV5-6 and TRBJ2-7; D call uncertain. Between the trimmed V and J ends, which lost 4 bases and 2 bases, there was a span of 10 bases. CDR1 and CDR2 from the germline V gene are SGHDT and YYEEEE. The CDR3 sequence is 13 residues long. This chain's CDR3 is CASSTGLTYEQYF. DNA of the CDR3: TGTGCCAGCAGCACTGGTTTGACCTACGAGCAGTACTTC.

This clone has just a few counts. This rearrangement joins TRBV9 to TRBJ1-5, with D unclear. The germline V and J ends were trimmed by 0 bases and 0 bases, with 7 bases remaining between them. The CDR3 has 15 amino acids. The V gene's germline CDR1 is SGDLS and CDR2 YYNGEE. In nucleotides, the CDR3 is TGTGCCAGCAGCGTAGACAGCTATAGCAATCAGCCCCAGCATTTT. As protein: CASSVDSYSNQPQHF.

Written as DNA, the CDR3 is TGTGCCAGCAGTTCAGGGGGCGCGTCTGACACTGAAGCTTTCTTT. It encodes CASSSGGASDTEAFF. V usage is TRBV28 and J usage is TRBJ1-1; 8 nucleotides agree with TRBD1. Germline lookup yields CDR1 MDHEN and CDR2 SYDVKM. V gave up 4 bases and J gave up 3 bases; unmatched junction bases: 7. The CDR3 consists of 15 residues.

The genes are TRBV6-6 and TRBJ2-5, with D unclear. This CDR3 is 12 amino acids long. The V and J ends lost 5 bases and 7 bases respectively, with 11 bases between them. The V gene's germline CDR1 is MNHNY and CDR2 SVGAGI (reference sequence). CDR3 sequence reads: CASSSLLGTQYF. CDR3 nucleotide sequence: TGTGCCAGCAGTAGCCTTTTAGGGACCCAGTACTTC.

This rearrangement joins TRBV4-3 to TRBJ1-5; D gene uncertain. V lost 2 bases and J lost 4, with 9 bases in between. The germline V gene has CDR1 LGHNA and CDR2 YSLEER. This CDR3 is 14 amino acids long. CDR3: CASSQWAGNQPQHF. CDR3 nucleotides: TGCGCCAGCAGCCAATGGGCGGGAAATCAGCCCCAGCATTTT.

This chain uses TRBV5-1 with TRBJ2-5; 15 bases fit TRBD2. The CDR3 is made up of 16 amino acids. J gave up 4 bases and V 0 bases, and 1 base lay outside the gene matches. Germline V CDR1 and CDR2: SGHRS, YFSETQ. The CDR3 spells CASSLGGLAGGETQYF. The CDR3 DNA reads TGCGCCAGCAGCTTGGGGGGACTAGCGGGAGGAGAGACCCAGTACTTC.

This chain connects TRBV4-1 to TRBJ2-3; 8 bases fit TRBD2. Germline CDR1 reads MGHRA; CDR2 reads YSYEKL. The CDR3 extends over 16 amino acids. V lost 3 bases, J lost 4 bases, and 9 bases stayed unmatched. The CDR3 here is CASSQGGALAADTQYF. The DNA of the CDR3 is TGCGCCAGCAGCCAGGGGGGGGCACTAGCGGCAGATACGCAGTATTTT.

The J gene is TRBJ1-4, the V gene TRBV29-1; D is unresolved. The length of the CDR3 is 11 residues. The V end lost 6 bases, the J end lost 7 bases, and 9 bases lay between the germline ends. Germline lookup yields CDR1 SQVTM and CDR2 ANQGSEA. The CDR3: CSVRWSEKLFF. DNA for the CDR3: TGCAGCGTGCGTTGGAGTGAAAAACTGTTTTTT.

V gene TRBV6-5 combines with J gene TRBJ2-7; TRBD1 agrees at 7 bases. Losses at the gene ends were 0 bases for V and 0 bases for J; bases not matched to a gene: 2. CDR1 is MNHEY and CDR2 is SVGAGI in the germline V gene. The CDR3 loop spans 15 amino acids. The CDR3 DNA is TGTGCCAGCAGTTACTCGGCAGGGGGCTCCTACGAGCAGTACTTC. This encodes CASSYSAGGSYEQYF.